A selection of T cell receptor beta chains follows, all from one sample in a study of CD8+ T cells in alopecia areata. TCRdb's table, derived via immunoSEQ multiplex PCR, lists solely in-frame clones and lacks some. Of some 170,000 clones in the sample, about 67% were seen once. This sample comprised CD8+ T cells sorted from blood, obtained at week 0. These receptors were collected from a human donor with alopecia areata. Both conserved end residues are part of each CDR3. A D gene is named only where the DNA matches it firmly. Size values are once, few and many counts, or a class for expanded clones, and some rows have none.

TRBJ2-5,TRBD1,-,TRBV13,CASSERDRQETQYF,TGTGCCAGCAGCGAAAGGGACAGACAAGAGACCCAGTACTTC
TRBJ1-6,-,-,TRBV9,CASSVGRPYNSPLHF,TGTGCCAGCAGCGTCGGACGGCCGTATAATTCACCCCTCCACTTT
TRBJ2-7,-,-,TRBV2,CASSEAAGGGYEQYF,TGTGCCAGCAGTGAAGCGGCAGGGGGAGGCTACGAGCAGTACTTC
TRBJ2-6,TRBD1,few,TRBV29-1,CSVPSPGQGFSGANVLTF,TGCAGCGTTCCATCCCCGGGACAGGGCTTCTCTGGGGCCAACGTCCTGACTTTC
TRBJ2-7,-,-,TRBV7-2,CASSSHNGWDYEQYF,TGTGCCAGCAGCTCACACAACGGGTGGGACTACGAGCAGTACTTC
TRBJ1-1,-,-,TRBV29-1,CSVEVRGAGTEAFF,TGCAGCGTTGAAGTTCGGGGGGCGGGCACTGAAGCTTTCTTT
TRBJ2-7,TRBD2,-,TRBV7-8,CASSLGSGGVLDSYEQYF,TGTGCCAGCAGCTTAGGTAGCGGGGGGGTCCTTGACTCCTACGAGCAGTACTTC
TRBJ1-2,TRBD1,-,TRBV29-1,CSVEGQVDYGYTF,TGCAGCGTCGAGGGACAGGTCGACTATGGCTACACCTTC
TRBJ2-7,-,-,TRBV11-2,CASSLGLDYEQYF,TGTGCCAGCAGCTTAGGACTAGACTACGAGCAGTACTTC
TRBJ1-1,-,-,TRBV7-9,CASSLGGFNTEAFF,TGTGCCAGCAGCTTAGGTGGCTTTAACACTGAAGCTTTCTTT
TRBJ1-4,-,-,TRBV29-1,CSGRTDEKLFF,TGCAGCGGGCGGACGGATGAAAAACTGTTTTTT
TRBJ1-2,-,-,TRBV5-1,CASSLEPGAATYGYTF,TGCGCCAGCAGCTTGGAGCCCGGGGCCGCGACTTATGGCTACACCTTC
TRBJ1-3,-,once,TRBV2,CASEEVTDTIYF,TGTGCCAGCGAAGAGGTTACGGACACCATATATTTT
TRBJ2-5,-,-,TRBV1,CTSSQDRPGEETQYF,TGCACCAGCAGCCAAGACCGTCCAGGGGAAGAGACCCAGTACTTC
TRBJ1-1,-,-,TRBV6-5,CASSYFDTNTEAFF,TGTGCCAGCAGTTATTTCGACACCAACACTGAAGCTTTCTTT
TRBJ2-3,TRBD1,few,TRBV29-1,CSVEKRGQEADTQYF,TGCAGCGTTGAAAAAAGGGGGCAGGAGGCAGATACGCAGTATTTT
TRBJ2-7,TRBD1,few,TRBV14,CASSQRQGYEQYF,TGTGCCAGCAGCCAAAGACAGGGCTACGAGCAGTACTTC
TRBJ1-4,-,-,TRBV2,CASSEVYGEKLFF,TGTGCCAGCAGTGAAGTCTACGGTGAAAAACTGTTTTTT
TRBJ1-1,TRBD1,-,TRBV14,CASSQAWNRGLPNTEAFF,TGTGCCAGCAGCCAAGCGTGGAACAGGGGGCTGCCGAACACTGAAGCTTTCTTT
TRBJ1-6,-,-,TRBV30,CACQTGGGNSPLHF,TGTGCCTGCCAAACTGGAGGTGGGAATTCACCCCTCCACTTT
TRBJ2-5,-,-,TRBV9,CASSADRYQETQYF,TGTGCCAGCAGCGCCGACAGGTACCAAGAGACCCAGTACTTC
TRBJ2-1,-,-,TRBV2,CASTKEVLGRNYNEQFF,TGTGCCAGCACCAAAGAGGTACTGGGCAGAAACTACAATGAGCAGTTCTTC
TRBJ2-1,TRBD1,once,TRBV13,CASSFRGNEQFF,TGTGCCAGCAGCTTCAGGGGGAATGAGCAGTTCTTC
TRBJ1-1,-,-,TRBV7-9,CASSHGRATEAFF,TGTGCCAGCAGTCATGGCAGGGCCACTGAAGCTTTCTTT
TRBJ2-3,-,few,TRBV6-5,CASTGGPGDTQYF,TGTGCCAGCACGGGTGGGCCCGGAGATACGCAGTATTTT
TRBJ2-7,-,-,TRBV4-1,CASSQETGYSYEQYF,TGCGCCAGCAGCCAAGAAACAGGGTACTCCTACGAGCAGTACTTC
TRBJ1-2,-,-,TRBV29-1,CSVEGQGLGYTF,TGCAGCGTTGAAGGTCAGGGTCTGGGCTACACCTTC
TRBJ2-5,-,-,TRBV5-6,CASSSYQETQYF,TGTGCCAGCAGCTCCTACCAAGAGACCCAGTACTTC
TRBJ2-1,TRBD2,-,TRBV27,CASSLWGGEQFF,TGTGCCAGCAGTTTATGGGGGGGTGAGCAGTTCTTC
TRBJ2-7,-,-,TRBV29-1,CSVEVGREYEQYF,TGCAGCGTTGAAGTGGGACGGGAGTACGAGCAGTACTTC
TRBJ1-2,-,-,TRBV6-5,CASSYGQGVDYGYTF,TGTGCCAGCAGTTACGGTCAAGGGGTGGACTATGGCTACACCTTC
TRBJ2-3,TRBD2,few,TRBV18,CASSPLERTSDTDTQYF,TGTGCCAGCTCACCCCTCGAACGGACTAGCGACACAGATACGCAGTATTTT
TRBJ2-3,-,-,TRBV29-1,CSVEMGGRADTQYF,TGCAGCGTTGAAATGGGGGGGCGGGCAGATACGCAGTATTTT
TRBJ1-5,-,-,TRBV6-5,CASSYSAYQPQHF,TGTGCCAGCAGTTACTCGGCCTATCAGCCCCAGCATTTT
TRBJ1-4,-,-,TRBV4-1,CASSPDGGDEKLFF,TGCGCCAGCAGTCCGGACGGAGGAGATGAAAAACTGTTTTTT
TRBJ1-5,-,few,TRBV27,CATPNQPQHF,TGTGCCACCCCCAATCAGCCCCAGCATTTT
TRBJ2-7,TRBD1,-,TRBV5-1,CASSPWTGGGEQYF,TGCGCCAGCAGCCCCTGGACAGGAGGCGGCGAGCAGTACTTC